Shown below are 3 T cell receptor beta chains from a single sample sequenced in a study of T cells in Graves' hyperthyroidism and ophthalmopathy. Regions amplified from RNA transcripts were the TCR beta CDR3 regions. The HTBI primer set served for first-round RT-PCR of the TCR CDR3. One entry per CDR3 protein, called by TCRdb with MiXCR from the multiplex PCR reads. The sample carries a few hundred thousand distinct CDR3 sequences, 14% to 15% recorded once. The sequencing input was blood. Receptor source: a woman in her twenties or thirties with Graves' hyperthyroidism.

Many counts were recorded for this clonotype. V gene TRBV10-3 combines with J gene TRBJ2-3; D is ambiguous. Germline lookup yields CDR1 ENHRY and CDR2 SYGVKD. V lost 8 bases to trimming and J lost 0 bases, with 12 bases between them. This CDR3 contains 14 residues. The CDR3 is CAIGPASSTDTQYF. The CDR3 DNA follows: TGTGCCATCGGACCAGCCTCTAGCACAGATACGCAGTATTTT.

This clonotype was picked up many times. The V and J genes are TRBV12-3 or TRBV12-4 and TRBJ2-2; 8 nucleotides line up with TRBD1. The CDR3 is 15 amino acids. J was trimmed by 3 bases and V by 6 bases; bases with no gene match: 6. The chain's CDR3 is CASSLRGRDTGELFF. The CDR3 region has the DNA TGTGCCAGCAGCCTCAGGGGGCGGGACACCGGGGAGCTGTTTTTT.

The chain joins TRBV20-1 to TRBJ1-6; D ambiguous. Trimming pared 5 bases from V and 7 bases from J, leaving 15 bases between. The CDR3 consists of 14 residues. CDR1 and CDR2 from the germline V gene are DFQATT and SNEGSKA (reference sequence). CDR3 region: CSARVPYHNSPLHF. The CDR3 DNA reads TGCAGTGCTCGTGTGCCCTACCACAATTCACCCCTCCACTTT.